This TCR beta chain was found in a study of blood T cells in healthy people across ages. CDR1 is SGHKS, CDR2 YYEKEE, per germline (reference sequence). Trimming cost V 0 bases and J 5 bases, with 21 bases left between them. This CDR3 contains 18 residues. General study results and limits: The long-lived group displayed more naive CD4+ cells, plus higher diversity, than the aged donors did.

PCR was performed a second time for about 7 to 12 cycles using a sample-barcoded 5' primer and a J-beta primer mix. TCRdb reprocessed the 5' RACE reads via MiXCR and lists one record per CDR3 protein. This table has around 800,000 distinct CDR3 sequences, roughly 26% appearing once. In its sample, this clonotype was seen a few times. Its specificity is not known. These data were also reused for a study on T cells of mothers and their children. That work states: Per 15 ul, 1.5 ug of RNA was used, with all extracted RNA going into cDNA synthesis. Both sample barcodes and 2-4 random nucleotides came from the M1S primer of the second PCR. There was no detection of any persistent microchimeric T cell clones.

This sequence was found in a boy aged 5-17 years in good health. Sample: blood. The chain carries TRBV5-5 and TRBJ2-1, with D possibly called TRBD1 or TRBD2 (6 bases each). The CDR3 DNA follows: TGTGCCAGCAGCTTGGGACCGGGGGTAACAGGGCGAAACAATGAGCAGTTCTTC. Its translation is CASSLGPGVTGRNNEQFF.